This passage covers 9 T cell receptor beta chains from one sample sequenced in a study of T-cell reconstitution after alpha-beta-depleted transplantation in children. For TCRbeta, the library was prepared with unique molecular identifiers. MiXCR, applied by TCRdb to the PCR reads, yields one record per CDR3 protein. The table lists around 800,000 distinct CDR3 sequences, less than 20% of them singletons, with around 4.5% in the top ten. The input for sequencing was PBMCs, mostly from graft donor cells, taken 360 days after TCRalphabeta/CD19-depleted stem cell transplant. Receptors originate from a male patient under 18 who had a stem cell transplant for acute lymphoblastic leukemia, so the T cells may come from the graft donor.

This clonotype was seen more than once but under ten times. The chain links TRBV4-1 to TRBJ2-7; D might be TRBD1 or TRBD2, each matching 5 bases. Germline CDR1 MGHRA, CDR2 YSYEKL. The CDR3 runs 15 residues. V was cut by 1 base and J by 2 bases, with 12 bases left in between. The CDR3 DNA reads TGCGCCAGCAGCCAAGTCTGGGACGGTGCCTACGAGCAGTACTTC. This encodes CASSQVWDGAYEQYF.

The table lists this clonotype with a few counts. The chain is built from TRBV5-1 and TRBJ2-3; 8 bases map to TRBD2. Germline V CDR1 and CDR2: SGHRS, YFSETQ. The trim removed 2 bases at V and 6 bases at J, leaving 11 bases unmatched. This CDR3 has 16 amino acids. CDR3 nucleotide sequence: TGCGCCAGCAGCTTTGTCGCGGGAGGAGTTTTGGATACGCAGTATTTT. Amino acid sequence: CASSFVAGGVLDTQYF.

Notes on this clonotype: One end of the junction varies from germline; a read error may be responsible. The chain recombines TRBV6-5 with TRBJ2-7, with 7 bases aligning to TRBD1. Germline-derived CDR1 and CDR2 are MNHEY and SVGAGI. The CDR3 is 14 residues long. DNA of the CDR3: TGTGCCAGCAGTTACAGAGGGACAGCAGCTACTTCGGACTTC. Amino acids: CASSYRGTAATSDF.

The CDR3 spells CASSVELVPGSSYNEQFF. The CDR3 DNA reads as TGTGCCAGCAGCGTAGAGCTAGTCCCTGGGAGCTCCTACAATGAGCAGTTCTTC. V is TRBV9 and J is TRBJ2-1, with D perhaps matching TRBD2 (5 bases). The CDR3 is made up of 18 amino acids. CDR1 SGDLS and CDR2 YYNGEE come from the germline V gene. Deletions cut 0 bases from V and 0 bases from J, with 16 bases between.

This clonotype was counted a few times. The chain combines TRBV20-1 with TRBJ2-7; D unresolved. CDR3 length: 13 residues. With 0 bases removed from V and 2 bases from J, the gap between germline ends came to 8 bases. CDR1 DFQATT and CDR2 SNEGSKA come from the germline V gene (reference sequence). The CDR3 region is CSARDPLTYEQYF. The CDR3 DNA is TGCAGTGCTAGAGATCCACTGACCTACGAGCAGTACTTC.

This clonotype was seen a handful of times. V usage is TRBV11-1 and J usage is TRBJ2-1; 9 bases match TRBD1. Per germline, CDR1 SGHAT and CDR2 FQDESV (reference sequence). J lost 5 bases, V lost 3 bases, and 5 bases had no gene match. The CDR3 is 15 amino acids. CDR3 residues: CASSFPGTGHNEQFF. The CDR3 DNA sequence: TGTGCCAGCAGCTTTCCCGGGACAGGGCACAATGAGCAGTTCTTC.

This clonotype was seen a few times. The chain joins TRBV18 to TRBJ2-7, with D possibly TRBD1 on 5 matching bases. The V end was cut by 3 bases, the J end by 2 bases, with 11 bases between. The CDR3 has 14 amino acids. Per the germline V gene, CDR1 is KGHSH and CDR2 is LQKENI. The CDR3, as DNA: TGTGCCAGCTCACCGCAGGGAATTACCTACGAGCAGTACTTC. Encoded protein: CASSPQGITYEQYF.

This clonotype was found many times. V usage is TRBV29-1 and J usage is TRBJ2-5; 11 bases map to TRBD1. From germline, CDR1 is SQVTM and CDR2 ANQGSEA. V was clipped by 5 bases and J by 5 bases; unmatched bases: 13. The CDR3 runs to 16 residues. CDR3 bases: TGCAGCGTTAGAGATTCCGCGGACAGGGGGCCGGAGACCCAGTACTTC. The encoded protein is CSVRDSADRGPETQYF.

Written as DNA, the CDR3 is TGTGCCAGCCGCCGAGTCACAGGGGGGAGGGAGACCCAGTACTTC. Translating gives CASRRVTGGRETQYF. The chain couples TRBV7-9 to TRBJ2-5, with TRBD1 matching over 8 bases. The CDR3 totals 15 residues. Germline trimming cut 8 bases from V and 5 bases from J; bases unmatched to any gene: 13. CDR1 and CDR2 (germline): SEHNR, FQNEAQ (reference sequence).